These 6 T cell receptor beta chains were all obtained from the same sample, sequenced in a study of T cells in tumors after PD-1 blockade. Produced via immunoSEQ multiplex PCR; TCRdb's table is partial and in-frame only. Of under 40,000 clones in the sample, 73% are singletons; the top ten hold around 40%. Sample: PBMCs, taken after anti-PD-1 treatment. The receptors shown here come from a human donor with basal cell carcinoma.

The chain employs TRBV19 and TRBJ1-5; 7 bases align to TRBD1. CDR1 is LNHDA and CDR2 is SQIVND in the germline V gene (reference sequence). CDR3 size: 16 residues. Trimming removed 4 bases from V and 7 bases from J; junction bases left unmatched: 13. CDR3 sequence (DNA): TGTGCCAGTAGTACGGGATTCGGGACAGTGGGGCAGCCCCAGCATTTT. Translating it yields CASSTGFGTVGQPQHF.

The CDR3 sequence is CASSLTGTGNTIYF. The CDR3 DNA reads as TGTGCCAGCAGCTTGACGGGAACTGGAAACACCATATATTTT. The chain is built from TRBV5-6 and TRBJ1-3; no reliable D call. This CDR3 contains 14 residues. Germline V gene data show CDR1 as SGHDT and CDR2 as YYEEEE. V was trimmed by 1 base and J by 2 bases, leaving 7 bases between them. The variable domain in full, completed from reference TRBV5-6 and TRBJ1-3, reads DAGVTQSPTHLIKTRGQQVTLRCSPKSGHDTVSWYQQALGQGPQFIFQYYEEEERQRGNFPDRFSGHQFPNYSSELNVNALLLGDSALYLCASSLTGTGNTIYFGEGSWLTVV.

V and J are TRBV4-3 and TRBJ2-7; D unresolved. This CDR3 region has 16 residues. Germline CDR1 is LGHNA and CDR2 is YSLEER. Trimming removed 0 bases at V and 0 bases at J, with 12 bases between. CDR3 protein: CASSQDFHSSSYEQYF. The CDR3 coding sequence is TGCGCCAGCAGCCAAGATTTTCACTCGAGCTCCTACGAGCAGTACTTC.

This clone was recorded a few times. V gene TRBV19 combines with J gene TRBJ2-2; 8 nucleotides line up with TRBD1. In germline, CDR1 is LNHDA, CDR2 SQIVND (reference sequence). Germline trimming cut 5 bases from V and 13 bases from J; bases unmatched to any gene: 6. The CDR3 loop spans 12 amino acids. In DNA, the CDR3 is TGTGCCAGTAGTCTAGGACAGGGCGGGCTGTTTTTT. Translated, it gives CASSLGQGGLFF.

The J gene is TRBJ2-4, the V gene TRBV29-1; TRBD1 matches at 7 bases. Germline values: CDR1 SQVTM, CDR2 ANQGSEA. The J segment lost 5 bases and the V segment lost 6 bases, leaving 4 bases of the junction unmatched. The CDR3 totals 12 residues. The CDR3 protein is CSVRQGENIQYF. For the CDR3, the DNA is TGCAGCGTGAGACAGGGAGAAAACATTCAGTACTTC.

The CDR3 here is CASSPTRGDQETQYF. In DNA form, the CDR3 reads TGTGCCAGCAGCCCTACCCGGGGGGACCAAGAGACCCAGTACTTC. V usage is TRBV11-3 and J usage is TRBJ2-5; TRBD2 matches at 7 bases. The J segment lost 0 bases and the V segment lost 5 bases, leaving 6 bases of the junction unmatched. The CDR3 covers 15 residues. Germline V gives CDR1 SGHNT, CDR2 YENEEA.